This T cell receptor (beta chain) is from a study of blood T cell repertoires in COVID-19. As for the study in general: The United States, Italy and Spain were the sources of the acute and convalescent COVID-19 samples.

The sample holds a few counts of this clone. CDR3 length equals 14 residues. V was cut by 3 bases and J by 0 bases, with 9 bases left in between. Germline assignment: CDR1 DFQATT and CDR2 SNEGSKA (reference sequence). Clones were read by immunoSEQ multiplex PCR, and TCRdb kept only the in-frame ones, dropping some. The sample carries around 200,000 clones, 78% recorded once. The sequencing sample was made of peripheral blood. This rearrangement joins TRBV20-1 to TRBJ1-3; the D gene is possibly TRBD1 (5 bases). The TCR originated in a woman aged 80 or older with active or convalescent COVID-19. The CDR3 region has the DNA TGCAGTGCTAGTGTGGGGGGCTCTGGAAACACCATATATTTT. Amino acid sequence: CSASVGGSGNTIYF.